This TCR beta chain was recovered during a study of early T cells in non-severe SARS-CoV-2 infection (dated by TCRdb to about 2021). About the investigation overall: Because TCR sequencing was done on bulk RNA from unsorted whole blood, the alpha and beta chains could not be paired.

The study was a case-control design nested within a healthcare worker cohort in London, UK, with weekly nasopharyngeal swab PCR tests and blood sampling. Healthcare workers were recruited between 23 and 31 March 2020, during the week of the UK lockdown, and were followed weekly for up to about 15 weeks. The paper as a whole reports these results and caveats: Matching against VDJdb was skewed toward anti-spike CD8 responses, likely underestimated virus-specific expansions, and missed private and CD4 specificities.

Deletion took 1 base off V and 3 bases off J, with a span of 13 bases between the germline ends. Reading the germline V gene gives CDR1 MNHNS and CDR2 SASEGT. The CDR3, cysteine through phenylalanine, is 16 amino acids long. The entry retains the CDR3 DNA only, 48 bases that are in frame from base 1. Libraries were prepared through 5' RACE. The sample was run on a NextSeq 500. To correct for sequencing error and PCR bias, the TCR library protocol tagged individual cDNA molecules with unique molecular identifiers. TCR alpha and beta chains were both sequenced, and the abundances of alpha and beta sequences in each sample were closely correlated with each other. The authors' pipeline ran thus. Decombinator V4 was used to annotate TCR sequences for V gene, J gene and CDR3. Expanded TCRs were defined as changing significantly between any two time points under a Poisson model with p below 0.0001. Abundances of TCRs were expressed as counts per million after normalisation to the total number of TCRs sequenced in each sample. MAIT TCRs were defined by TRAV1-2 paired with TRAJ12, TRAJ20 or TRAJ33, and iNKT TCRs by TRAV10 paired with TRAJ18. VDJdb, accessed 1 November 2021, was searched for CMV, EBV and SARS-CoV-2 annotated TCRs, with TCRs annotated for multiple antigens excluded. The raw public reads went through TCRdb reprocessing: fastp at Q25, MiXCR clone calling, in-frame beta chains kept. Identical CDR3 proteins give one entry, which carries the most common genes and DNA. The V and J calls and clone size are TCRdb's, not the authors'. The sample table shows about 84,000 distinct CDR3 sequences, and 12% are seen once. The ten top clones hold roughly 3% of the sample.

Notes on this clonotype: The antigen it binds to is not known. Base-call qualities are not available, and no considerably larger clone is one nucleotide away.

The specimen was whole blood. The V gene is TRBV6-1 and the J gene is TRBJ2-1; the best D guess is TRBD1, with 5 bases matching. This TCR derives from an adult who was a healthcare worker with PCR-confirmed SARS-CoV-2 infection or an uninfected control (not recorded which). The CDR3 sequence is CASSEELTGLYNEQFF. The DNA reads TGTGCCAGCAGTGAAGAACTCACAGGTCTCTACAATGAGCAGTTCTTC.